Below, 23 T cell receptor beta chains from the same sample are listed, as sequenced in a study of cytomegalovirus exposure and HLA in healthy donors. Use of 60 Vbeta and 13 Jbeta primers characterized the PCR. Only in-frame clones appear in the TCRdb table, and some are missing; sequencing was by immunoSEQ multiplex PCR. The sample records roughly 160,000 clones, roughly 84% being singletons. The specimen was PBMCs. These receptors were collected from a man aged 25 to 45 in good health and CMV-seronegative.

V is TRBV27 and J is TRBJ2-2; D may be TRBD1 (5 bases). Germline V gene sequence: CDR1 MNHEY, CDR2 SMNVEV (reference sequence). The V end was cut by 4 bases, the J end by 0 bases, with 12 bases between. CDR3 length: 16 residues. The CDR3 loop is CASSYLWTTNTGELFF. For the CDR3, the DNA is TGTGCCAGCAGTTATCTGTGGACAACGAACACCGGGGAGCTGTTTTTT.

Comment on this clone: The sample holds other DNA sequences that translate to the same CDR3. V gene TRBV30 combines with J gene TRBJ1-2, with D uncertain. V dropped 4 bases and J dropped 6 bases, with 15 bases sitting between them. CDR3 size: 13 residues. Germline V CDR1 and CDR2: GTSNPN, SVGIG (reference sequence). CDR3 sequence reads: CAWNPQGRDGYTF. The CDR3 DNA is TGTGCCTGGAATCCACAAGGGCGGGATGGCTACACCTTC. Full variable domain (outside the CDR3, taken from reference TRBV30 and TRBJ1-2): SQTIHQWPATLVQPVGSPLSLECTVEGTSNPNLYWYRQAAGRGLQLLFYSVGIGQISSEVPQNLSASRPQDRQFILSSKKLLLSDSGFYLCAWNPQGRDGYTFGSGTRLTVV.

This clone was found once. V usage is TRBV19 and J usage is TRBJ2-5, with D tentatively TRBD2 (5 bases). V was clipped by 7 bases and J by 5 bases, with 17 bases between them. Germline V gives CDR1 LNHDA, CDR2 SQIVND (reference sequence). CDR3 length equals 14 residues. CDR3 sequence (DNA): TGTGCCAGTACCCCCCGGGGTGGCGGCGAGACCCAGTACTTC. Translated, it gives CASTPRGGGETQYF.

V is TRBV2 and J is TRBJ2-7, with D possibly matching TRBD2 (6 bases). V was pared by 7 bases and J by 3 bases, with 19 bases between. Germline-derived CDR1 and CDR2 are SNHLY and FYNNEI. This CDR3 contains 15 residues. The CDR3 region has the DNA TGTGCCAGCACGAGACCCCGGGACTCTATCTACGAGCAGTACTTC. Translation gives CASTRPRDSIYEQYF.

The J gene is TRBJ2-3, the V gene TRBV5-1, with 12 positions matching TRBD2. CDR3 length: 17 amino acids. Germline assignment: CDR1 SGHRS and CDR2 YFSETQ. After removal of 2 bases from V and 2 bases from J, the junction contained 6 bases not matched to a gene. This chain's CDR3 is CASSLGLAGGSTDTQYF. The CDR3 DNA reads TGCGCCAGCAGCTTAGGGCTAGCGGGGGGGTCCACAGATACGCAGTATTTT.

The chain is built from TRBV5-1 and TRBJ2-3; 10 nucleotides match TRBD1. Germline-derived CDR1 and CDR2 are SGHRS and YFSETQ. Trimming took 4 bases from V and 2 from J; bases not matched to a gene: 7. The CDR3 covers 16 residues. As DNA, the CDR3 is TGCGCCAGCAGCAAGGCCGGGACAGGGGACACAGATACGCAGTATTTT. This translates into CASSKAGTGDTDTQYF.

The chain recombines TRBV6-1 with TRBJ1-4; 12 positions match TRBD1. The germline CDR1 and CDR2 sequences are MNHNS and SASEGT. The CDR3 extends over 15 amino acids. V was pared by 8 bases and J by 2 bases, with 3 bases of the junction left unmatched. The chain's CDR3 is CASGTGGATNEKLFF. The DNA for the CDR3 is TGTGCCAGCGGGACAGGGGGCGCCACTAATGAAAAACTGTTTTTT.

The chain carries TRBV15 and TRBJ2-7; 7 positions match TRBD1. V was clipped by 3 bases and J by 5 bases; unmatched bases: 19. Looked up from germline, CDR1 is LNHNV and CDR2 is YYDKDF (reference sequence). There are 18 residues in the CDR3. The CDR3 sequence is CATSSNPRMTGFYHEQYF. DNA for the CDR3: TGTGCCACCAGCAGTAACCCCAGAATGACAGGGTTTTACCACGAGCAGTACTTC.

This clone appeared a single time. CDR3 bases: TGTGCCAGCTCACCACTTGAGGGAGCCAAAAACATTCAGTACTTC. This sequence encodes CASSPLEGAKNIQYF. V usage is TRBV18 and J usage is TRBJ2-4; possible D gene TRBD2, 5 bases. CDR1 is KGHSH, CDR2 LQKENI, per germline. Trimming stripped 1 base from V and 0 bases from J, with 7 bases between. The CDR3 covers 15 residues.

The V call is TRBV14, the J call TRBJ1-4, with 10 bases fitting TRBD1. V shed 2 bases, J shed 6 bases, and the junction held 3 bases outside the gene matches. This CDR3 is 15 amino acids long. Germline V lookup: CDR1 SGHDN, CDR2 FVKESK. The CDR3 sequence is CASSQWDRGYEKLFF. DNA for the CDR3: TGTGCCAGCAGCCAATGGGACAGGGGATATGAAAAACTGTTTTTT.

This chain links TRBV6-1 with TRBJ1-1; 8 bases fit TRBD1. The CDR3 length is 16 residues. The V gene's germline CDR1 is MNHNS and CDR2 SASEGT. J was trimmed by 4 bases and V by 2 bases; bases with no gene match: 9. The DNA for the CDR3 is TGTGCCAGCAGTGAAAGGTCAGGGGGCGTGGGCACTGAAGCTTTCTTT. Translated, it gives CASSERSGGVGTEAFF.

The chain recombines TRBV11-2 with TRBJ2-4; a possible D gene is TRBD2 (6 bases). CDR3 length: 15 amino acids. Germline V CDR1 and CDR2: SGHAT, FQNNGV. The V end was cut by 6 bases, the J end by 8 bases, with 20 bases between. The CDR3 reads CASSLGWEELDIQYF. Here the CDR3 DNA reads TGTGCCAGCAGTTTGGGGTGGGAGGAGTTAGACATTCAGTACTTC.

This clone was found a few times. The V and J genes are TRBV9 and TRBJ1-1; the D is unclear. Germline V gene lookup returns CDR1 SGDLS and CDR2 YYNGEE. Trimming stripped 0 bases from V and 4 bases from J, with 10 bases between. The CDR3 contains 14 residues. The CDR3 DNA sequence: TGTGCCAGCAGCGTAGGGCCATTTGGCACTGAAGCTTTCTTT. Its protein is CASSVGPFGTEAFF.

This clone was seen once. This chain uses TRBV9 with TRBJ2-2, with D tentatively TRBD2 (5 bases). This CDR3 comprises 18 residues. Per the germline V gene, CDR1 is SGDLS and CDR2 is YYNGEE. The V end lost 0 bases, the J end lost 10 bases, and 25 bases lay between the germline ends. CDR3 DNA: TGTGCCAGCAGCGTAGAAAGGGAATCTGAACACCGGGGAACGGAGCTGTTTTTT. Encoded protein: CASSVERESEHRGTELFF.

This rearrangement joins TRBV6-1 to TRBJ2-7; the D gene is possibly TRBD2 (6 bases). Germline loops: CDR1 MNHNS, CDR2 SASEGT. The CDR3 has 16 amino acids. V was clipped by 1 base and J by 0 bases, with 13 bases between them. CDR3 residues: CASSEDGGDSSYEQYF. In DNA, the CDR3 is TGTGCCAGCAGTGAAGATGGCGGGGATAGCTCCTACGAGCAGTACTTC.

The V and J genes are TRBV19 and TRBJ1-2; no clear D. CDR3 length equals 15 residues. V lost 1 base to trimming and J lost 2 bases, with 11 bases between them. Germline CDR1 is LNHDA and CDR2 is SQIVND (reference sequence). The CDR3 region is CASSIGVEGNYGYTF. The CDR3 region has the DNA TGTGCCAGTAGTATAGGGGTCGAGGGCAACTATGGCTACACCTTC.

The gene calls are TRBV2 and TRBJ2-5; the D gene is possibly TRBD1 (6 bases). V shed 6 bases and J shed 5 bases, with 19 bases lying between them. The CDR3 runs 15 residues. Germline CDR1 is SNHLY and CDR2 is FYNNEI. CDR3 nucleotide sequence: TGTGCCAGCAGACCCGGGACAAGTAAAGGGGAGACCCAGTACTTC. Its protein is CASRPGTSKGETQYF.

In its sample, this clone was seen once. This chain joins TRBV4-1 and TRBJ1-2; D gene uncertain. Trimming removed 0 bases at V and 7 bases at J, with 9 bases between. Germline CDR1 reads MGHRA; CDR2 reads YSYEKL. The CDR3 is 13 amino acids. CDR3 nucleotide sequence: TGCGCCAGCAGCCAAGAGGTGTCGGGTGGCTACACCTTC. Translated, it gives CASSQEVSGGYTF.

The chain recombines TRBV27 with TRBJ2-5; TRBD2 matches at 9 bases. V lost 2 bases and J lost 4; bases outside the gene matches: 5. This CDR3 spans 15 amino acids. Germline CDR1 MNHEY, CDR2 SMNVEV (reference sequence). Written as DNA, the CDR3 is TGTGCCAGCAGTTTAGCGCGGGGGGGCCCAGAGACCCAGTACTTC. It encodes CASSLARGGPETQYF.

Written as DNA, the CDR3 is TGTGCCAGCAGACCCGGACAGGGCGCGACTAGCACAGATACGCAGTATTTT. Residues: CASRPGQGATSTDTQYF. The J gene is TRBJ2-3, the V gene TRBV28; 8 bases fit TRBD1. V gave up 6 bases and J gave up 0 bases; unmatched junction bases: 11. The CDR3 spans 17 residues. The germline CDR1 and CDR2 sequences are MDHEN and SYDVKM.

This clone was detected a few times. The chain couples TRBV21-1 to TRBJ2-2; the table's TRBD1 call for D was not verified on the DNA. TRBV21-1 is classified as a pseudogene. The CDR3 totals 16 residues. CDR3 sequence (DNA): TGTGCCAGCAGCAAAGAGTGGGACAGAAACACCGGGGAGCTGTTTTTT. Protein: CASSKEWDRNTGELFF.

V gene TRBV6-6 combines with J gene TRBJ1-2; the D gene is possibly TRBD1 (6 bases). Germline assignment: CDR1 MNHNY and CDR2 SVGAGI (reference sequence). The CDR3 totals 12 residues. V was clipped by 2 bases and J by 14 bases, with 15 bases between them. The CDR3 DNA reads TGTGCCAGCAGTTACACCGACAGGCCACATACCTTC. Its protein product is CASSYTDRPHTF.

This clone has a handful of counts. This sequence joins TRBV6-5 and TRBJ2-7; 8 bases fit TRBD2. Germline V gene lookup returns CDR1 MNHEY and CDR2 SVGAGI. The trim removed 0 bases at V and 6 bases at J, leaving 7 bases unmatched. This CDR3 region has 15 residues. The CDR3 sequence: CASSYSPGGLPEQYF. Written as DNA, the CDR3 is TGTGCCAGCAGTTACTCGCCGGGAGGGCTTCCCGAGCAGTACTTC.